This T cell receptor (beta chain) comes out of a study of human T cells and chemical hapten exposure. Time point denoted: patch test 3, about 24 weeks after DPC sensitization. Treatment noted: therapeutic diphenylcyclopropenone sensitization with weekly scalp DPC. In germline, CDR1 is LGHNA, CDR2 YNFKEQ. The CDR3 is 15 amino acids. V lost 3 bases, J lost 1 base, and 9 bases lay in between. TCRdb reanalysed the RACE reads using MiXCR and keeps one entry per CDR3 protein. Of over 150,000 distinct CDR3 sequences listed, 28% are singletons. The TCR sequence derives from a woman aged 18 to 35 with alopecia areata. Some clones in this sample may be carry-over from other donors' samples. Sequencing was performed on whole blood, taken in connection with sensitization to the hapten diphenylcyclopropenone (DPC). This chain links TRBV4-2 with TRBJ2-2; perhaps TRBD1 as D (6 bases). CDR3 residues: CASSQLQGNTGELFF. The CDR3 region has the DNA TGTGCCAGCAGCCAGCTACAGGGGAACACCGGGGAGCTGTTTTTT.